This T cell receptor (beta chain) was sequenced for a study of human T cells and chemical hapten exposure. Study context: Patients received weekly diphenylcyclopropenone doses to the scalp throughout the approximately 26-week study. The patients were mostly female; they had alopecia areata, totalis or universalis. From small differences in pooled library volume came most of the variation in per-sample TCR yields.

Only a few counts were recorded for this clonotype. Trimming shortened V by 0 bases and J by 0 bases, and 13 bases separated the two germline ends. The CDR3 extends over 17 amino acids. Germline lookup yields CDR1 MNHEY and CDR2 SVGEGT. The time point: patch test 3, about 24 weeks after DPC sensitization. The treatment denotes: therapeutic diphenylcyclopropenone sensitization with weekly scalp DPC. TCRdb reanalysed the RACE reads using MiXCR and keeps one entry per CDR3 protein. The sample includes more than 95,000 distinct CDR3 sequences, 25% to 30% of them seen just once. Sequenced here: whole blood, sampled in connection with sensitization to the hapten diphenylcyclopropenone (DPC). The V call is TRBV6-2 or TRBV6-3, the J call TRBJ2-3; D may be TRBD2 (5 bases). The sequence was collected from a man aged 40-55 years with alopecia areata. Some clones in this sample may be carry-over from other donors' samples. This CDR3 reads CASSYSRRGHSTDTQYF. The CDR3 DNA reads as TGTGCCAGCAGTTACTCGAGAAGAGGGCACAGCACAGATACGCAGTATTTT.